This T cell receptor beta chain originates from a study of CD8 T cells in ankylosing spondylitis. Overall study findings and caveats: CD8+ cells made up the disease-linked clones, which were relatively rare in peripheral blood. Reported data indicate significant enrichment of disease-linked clones within matched ankylosing spondylitis synovial fluid. Some motif variants were previously reported in reactive arthritis synovial fluid and blood. A TCR beta motif of about 8 highly homologous variants appeared characteristic of ankylosing spondylitis blood.

Preparation of TCR beta libraries was done by quantitative 5'-RACE with molecular barcodes. Each CDR3 protein gets one entry after TCRdb re-called the 5' RACE reads with MiXCR. In the table there are roughly 700,000 distinct CDR3 sequences, 15% to 20% of which are singletons. Details on this clonotype: Its antigen is unidentified.

This CDR3 has 14 residues. Germline V CDR1 and CDR2: MNHNS, SASEGT. Trimming stripped 5 bases from V and 5 bases from J, with 15 bases between. The clonotype originates from a male donor with ankylosing spondylitis. This rearrangement joins TRBV6-1 to TRBJ1-1, with a possible D match to TRBD1 (6 bases). The sample taken for sequencing was blood, either unsorted or a sorted T cell fraction (not recorded which). CDR3: CASSPSGGATEAFF. CDR3 bases: TGTGCCAGCAGTCCGTCGGGGGGCGCAACTGAAGCTTTCTTT.